The present entry profiles one T cell receptor beta chain with its context. Its specificity is not known. 13 Jbeta primers and 60 Vbeta primers were used for the PCR. Repertoires were generated with immunoSEQ multiplex PCR, while TCRdb's copy carries only in-frame clones and drops some. Here the sample spans around 99,000 clones, over 70% being singletons. The data are from a study of cytomegalovirus exposure and HLA in healthy donors. Broader study findings: The dataset shows that most TCR sequences were rare, while some public TCRs occurred in many donors. CMV serostatus was the sole immune exposure information available. The authors reported that TCR beta sequences could predict HLA-A and HLA-B alleles. These predictions were accurate for most subjects in the first cohort.

V gave up 2 bases and J gave up 6 bases, with 16 bases separating them. This CDR3 has 15 amino acids. From germline, CDR1 is MNHEY and CDR2 SVGAGI. The TCR comes from a man in his fifties in good health and CMV-seropositive. This chain uses TRBV6-5 with TRBJ1-1, with a possible D match to TRBD1 (5 bases). The sample was PBMCs. CDR3 DNA: TGTGCCAGCAGTTACGGTTGGGGTGGGGGGGCTGAAGCTTTCTTT. Its translation is CASSYGWGGGAEAFF.